A selection of T cell receptor beta chains follows, all from one sample in a study of long-term antiretroviral therapy in people with HIV. The repertoire was sequenced with immunoSEQ multiplex PCR; TCRdb's copy has only in-frame clones and lacks some. The sample has 15,000 to 20,000 clones; more than 75% are singletons. This material consisted of unsorted PBMCs, taken 6.9 years after starting antiretroviral therapy. These receptors all stem from a man aged 45-65 years with HIV. The conserved cysteine and the conserved F or W are not part of the CDR3 here. The D gene is left open where the match is weak.

J gene	D gene	V gene	CDR3 protein
TRBJ2-7	NA	TRBV5-5	ASSSPSYEQY
TRBJ2-7	TRBD2	TRBV6-6	ASKPGLAVEQY
TRBJ1-3	NA	TRBV4-3	ASSQGRGPGNTIY
TRBJ2-2	NA	TRBV10-3	AISESTPAAGELF
TRBJ2-5	NA	TRBV9	ASSVGGSLRETQY
TRBJ2-7	TRBD1	TRBV28	ASRDRGSYEQY
TRBJ2-7	TRBD1	TRBV20-1	SGAGGGEQY
TRBJ2-2	NA	TRBV9	ASSLTGVTGELF
TRBJ1-1	NA	TRBV11-2	ASSPKDLHTEAF
TRBJ1-3	TRBD1	TRBV9	ASSDGTATTIY
TRBJ1-4	NA	TRBV18	ASSPLTPTNEKLF
TRBJ2-2	TRBD1	TRBV10-3	AISEGGQGANTGELF
TRBJ1-5	TRBD1	TRBV9	ASSRGDSGNQPQH
TRBJ2-1	TRBD2	TRBV25-1	ASSVTSGRSRSNEQF
TRBJ2-5	NA	TRBV5-1	ASSPQRYPETQY
TRBJ1-1	NA	TRBV28	ASSLTITEAF
TRBJ2-3	TRBD1	TRBV7-9	ASSSWGSRQGQSTDTQY
TRBJ1-2	NA	TRBV28	ASSLLILQGRSYGYT
TRBJ2-2	TRBD1	TRBV19	ASSSQGAVITGELF
TRBJ2-2	NA	TRBV7-3	ASSLNTGYTGELF
TRBJ2-7	NA	TRBV27	ASKGTSRSYEQY
TRBJ1-1	NA	TRBV28	ASRGVIMNTEAF
TRBJ1-1	NA	TRBV5-5	ASSPMGGYTEAF
TRBJ2-7	NA	TRBV25-1	ASSGGGGNAGVLYEQY
TRBJ1-2	TRBD1	TRBV4-1	ASSQEGQTNYGYT
TRBJ2-1	TRBD2	TRBV28	ASRRKRAGGGNEQF
TRBJ1-5	NA	TRBV28	ASSLNQPQH
TRBJ2-3	TRBD2	TRBV19	ASTSGRYPDTQY
TRBJ2-5	NA	TRBV15	ATSRDGIRETQY
TRBJ2-1	TRBD2	TRBV11-2	ASSLDFAGGPLLEQF
TRBJ1-1	NA	TRBV5-4	ASMVGGGTEAF
TRBJ1-1	NA	TRBV5-4	ASSFSNTEAF
TRBJ2-1	NA	TRBV7-3	ASSSDLYEQF
TRBJ2-7	NA	TRBV11-2	ASSLGDNIYEQY
TRBJ2-5	NA	TRBV10-3	AIGRNQETQY
TRBJ2-7	TRBD2	TRBV7-2	ASSSRLAGESYEQY
TRBJ1-1	NA	TRBV28	ASSVRALTEAF
TRBJ1-2	NA	TRBV19	ASSIDTGTSGYT
TRBJ2-3	TRBD2	TRBV5-4	ASSLIPGLAGDRQY
TRBJ2-2	TRBD1	TRBV7-9	ASRGNRGRAPGELF
TRBJ1-3	NA	TRBV19	ASSSTRGNTIY
TRBJ2-3	NA	TRBV29-1	SVDVKTQY
TRBJ1-2	NA	TRBV30	AIMGGLYGYT
TRBJ2-7	NA	TRBV7-6	ASSLARGYEQY
TRBJ2-3	TRBD2	TRBV5-1	ASSLAGGYTDTQY